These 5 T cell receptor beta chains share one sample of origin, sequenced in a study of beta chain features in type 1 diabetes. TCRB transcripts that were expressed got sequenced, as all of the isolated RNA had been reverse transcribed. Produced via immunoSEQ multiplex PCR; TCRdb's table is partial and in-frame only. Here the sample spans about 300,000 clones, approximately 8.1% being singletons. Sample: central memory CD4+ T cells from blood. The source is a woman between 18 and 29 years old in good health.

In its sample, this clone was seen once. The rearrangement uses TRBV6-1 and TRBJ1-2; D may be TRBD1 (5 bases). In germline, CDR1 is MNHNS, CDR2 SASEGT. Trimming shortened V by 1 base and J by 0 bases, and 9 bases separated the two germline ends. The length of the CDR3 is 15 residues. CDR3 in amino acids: CASSEGGPANYGYTF. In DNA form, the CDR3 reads TGTGCCAGCAGTGAAGGGGGCCCCGCTAACTATGGCTACACCTTC.

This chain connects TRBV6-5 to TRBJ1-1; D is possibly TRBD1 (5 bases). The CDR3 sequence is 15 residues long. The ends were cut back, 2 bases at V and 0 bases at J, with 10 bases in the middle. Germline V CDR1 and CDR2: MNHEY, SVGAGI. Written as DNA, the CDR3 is TGTGCCAGCAGTTACGCGGGACCGATGAACACTGAAGCTTTCTTT. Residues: CASSYAGPMNTEAFF.

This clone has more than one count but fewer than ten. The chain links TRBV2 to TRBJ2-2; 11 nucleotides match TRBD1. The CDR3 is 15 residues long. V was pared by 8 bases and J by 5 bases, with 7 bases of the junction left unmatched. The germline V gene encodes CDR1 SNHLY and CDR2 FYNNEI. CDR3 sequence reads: CASQAGTGGTGELFF. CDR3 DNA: TGTGCCAGCCAAGCCGGGACAGGGGGGACCGGGGAGCTGTTTTTT.

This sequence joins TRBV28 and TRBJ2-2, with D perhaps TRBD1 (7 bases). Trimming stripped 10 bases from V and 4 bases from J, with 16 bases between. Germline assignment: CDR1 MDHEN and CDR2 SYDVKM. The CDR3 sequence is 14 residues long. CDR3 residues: CATHRQGGTGELFF. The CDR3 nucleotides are TGTGCCACCCACAGACAGGGAGGCACCGGGGAGCTGTTTTTT. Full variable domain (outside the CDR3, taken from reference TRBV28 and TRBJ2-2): DVKVTQSSRYLVKRTGEKVFLECVQDMDHENMFWYRQDPGLGLRLIYFSYDVKMKEKGDIPEGYSVSREKKERFSLILESASTNQTSMYLCATHRQGGTGELFFGEGSRLTVL.

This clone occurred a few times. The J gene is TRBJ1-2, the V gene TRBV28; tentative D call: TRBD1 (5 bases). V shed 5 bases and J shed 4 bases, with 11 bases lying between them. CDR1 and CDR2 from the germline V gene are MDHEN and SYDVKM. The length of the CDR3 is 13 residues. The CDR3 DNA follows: TGTGCCAGCAGTCGCGGGACGGTCTATGGCTACACCTTC. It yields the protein CASSRGTVYGYTF.